Each of the 25 T cell receptor beta chains below was sequenced from the same sample in a study of shared clonotypes between healthy human individuals. Clones were sequenced by immunoSEQ multiplex PCR, and TCRdb holds only the in-frame ones, with some missing. This table holds about 680,000 clones, around 90% found once. Naivety among CD8 cells was defined by CD45RO negativity and positive CCR7 selection, thereby excluding terminally differentiated effector memory CD45RA+ cells. The specimen sequenced was naive CD8+ T cells sorted from blood. The receptors come from a man aged 25-45 years in good health.

The chain carries TRBV6-1 and TRBJ2-3; 8 nucleotides align to TRBD2. CDR1 is MNHNS and CDR2 is SASEGT in the germline V gene. J lost 2 bases, V lost 5 bases, and 6 bases had no gene match. The CDR3 is 15 residues long. CDR3 coding DNA: TGTGCCAGCAGTTTACGACTAGCGTACACAGATACGCAGTATTTT. It yields the protein CASSLRLAYTDTQYF.

This CDR3 is CASSVRQSLSDVYTF. Here the CDR3 DNA reads TGTGCCAGCAGCGTAAGACAGTCATTATCGGATGTCTACACCTTC. The chain combines TRBV9 with TRBJ1-2; D is possibly TRBD1 (5 bases). CDR3 size: 15 residues. Per germline, CDR1 SGDLS and CDR2 YYNGEE. Trimming removed 1 base at V and 10 bases at J, with 20 bases between.

This chain uses TRBV6-6 with TRBJ1-5, with D hard to call. The germline V gene has CDR1 MNHNY and CDR2 SVGAGI (reference sequence). V was pared by 10 bases and J by 3 bases, with 13 bases between. This CDR3 spans 13 amino acids. The CDR3 coding sequence is TGTGCCATCGCGTGGGAGCTCAATCAGCCCCAGCATTTT. Protein product: CAIAWELNQPQHF.

The chain uses TRBV2 and TRBJ2-1; TRBD2 matches 8 bases. Germline trimming cut 5 bases from V and 0 bases from J; bases unmatched to any gene: 3. Germline CDR1 reads SNHLY; CDR2 reads FYNNEI. The CDR3 covers 15 residues. CDR3 DNA sequence: TGTGCCAGCAGTCAGAGCGGGAGCTCCTACAATGAGCAGTTCTTC. Translated: CASSQSGSSYNEQFF.

This rearrangement joins TRBV11-2 to TRBJ1-2, with a weak D call TRBD1 (5 bases). This CDR3 is built from 15 residues. From germline, CDR1 is SGHAT and CDR2 FQNNGV. Trimming cost V 1 base and J 6 bases, with 15 bases left between them. In DNA, the CDR3 is TGTGCCAGCAGCTTAGGGGCTAACGCCAGGGATGGCTACACCTTC. Protein sequence: CASSLGANARDGYTF.

V is TRBV27 and J is TRBJ2-1; no reliable D call. This CDR3 has 14 amino acids. Trimming took off 7 bases at V and 0 bases at J, with 10 bases between the two ends. In germline, CDR1 is MNHEY, CDR2 SMNVEV (reference sequence). This CDR3 reads CASTPYGSYNEQFF. The CDR3 bases are TGTGCCAGCACCCCTTATGGCTCCTACAATGAGCAGTTCTTC.

This clone came up once. V and J are TRBV6-4 and TRBJ2-3; D is uncertain. This CDR3 is 14 amino acids long. Germline V lookup: CDR1 MRHNA, CDR2 SNTAGT. V lost 7 bases and J 2 bases, leaving 13 bases between the germline ends. The CDR3 DNA is TGTGCCAGCATGAGAGGAGAAAACACAGATACGCAGTATTTT. It specifies CASMRGENTDTQYF.

This clone was recorded only once. This rearrangement joins TRBV2 to TRBJ2-5; 11 bases are shared with TRBD2. V gave up 6 bases and J gave up 2 bases; unmatched junction bases: 5. The CDR3 contains 15 residues. Germline CDR1 and CDR2: SNHLY and FYNNEI. The CDR3 DNA is TGTGCCAGCAGAGGGGGACTAGCGGCACAAGAGACCCAGTACTTC. Amino acid sequence: CASRGGLAAQETQYF.

The chain combines TRBV7-9 with TRBJ2-3, with 7 bases matching TRBD2. The CDR3 totals 15 residues. The junction had 8 bases not matched to a gene; V was cut back by 5 bases and J by 3 bases. CDR1 is SEHNR and CDR2 is FQNEAQ in the germline V gene (reference sequence). The CDR3 nucleotides are TGTGCCAGCAGCCCAGTTGGGGGAGGGACAGATACGCAGTATTTT. This encodes CASSPVGGGTDTQYF.

The chain has TRBV14 and TRBJ1-1; the D is unclear. Looked up from germline, CDR1 is SGHDN and CDR2 is FVKESK. V dropped 4 bases and J dropped 8 bases, with 17 bases sitting between them. The length of the CDR3 is 14 residues. In DNA, the CDR3 is TGTGCCAGCAGCCCCTTGGAGTTTCCAACAGAAGCTTTCTTT. Protein sequence: CASSPLEFPTEAFF. Looking up the rest from reference TRBV14 and TRBJ1-1 gives the full variable domain: EAGVTQFPSHSVIEKGQTVTLRCDPISGHDNLYWYRRVMGKEIKFLLHFVKESKQDESGMPNNRFLAERTGGTYSTLKVQPAELEDSGVYFCASSPLEFPTEAFFGQGTRLTVV.

The rearrangement uses TRBV7-2 and TRBJ2-5; TRBD2 aligns across 7 bases. Unmatched junction bases numbered 14, after V lost 3 bases and J lost 1 base. The germline CDR1 and CDR2 sequences are SGHTA and FQGNSA. The CDR3 runs 18 residues. This CDR3 reads CASSLGPRLAEIQETQYF. The CDR3 DNA sequence: TGTGCCAGCAGCTTGGGCCCAAGGCTAGCGGAAATCCAAGAGACCCAGTACTTC.

The gene calls are TRBV19 and TRBJ2-1, with no clear D. The V end was cut by 2 bases, the J end by 4 bases, with 18 bases between. Germline V CDR1 and CDR2: LNHDA, SQIVND (reference sequence). The CDR3 has 17 residues. The DNA of the CDR3 is TGTGCCAGTAGTATAAAGGGCGGTTCACCCCTATACAATGAGCAGTTCTTC. It translates to CASSIKGGSPLYNEQFF.

The chain carries TRBV27 and TRBJ2-2, with a weak D call TRBD2 (6 bases). The CDR3 runs to 12 residues. The ends were cut back, 3 bases at V and 8 bases at J, with 7 bases in the middle. Looked up from germline, CDR1 is MNHEY and CDR2 is SMNVEV (reference sequence). The CDR3 DNA reads TGTGCCAGCAGTTTCGCGGGGGGGGAGCTGTTTTTT. Protein: CASSFAGGELFF.

In nucleotides, the CDR3 is TGTGCCAGCAGTTCCGCCGGACTAGCGGCTTACAATGAGCAGTTCTTC. Its translation is CASSSAGLAAYNEQFF. The rearrangement uses TRBV7-9 and TRBJ2-1, with 10 bases matching TRBD2. CDR3 length: 16 residues. After removal of 6 bases from V and 4 bases from J, the junction contained 9 bases not matched to a gene. Looked up from germline, CDR1 is SEHNR and CDR2 is FQNEAQ (reference sequence).

The genes are TRBV7-6 and TRBJ2-2; D is unresolved. Trimming removed 8 bases at V and 2 bases at J, with 15 bases between. Germline CDR1 SGHVS, CDR2 FNYEAQ. CDR3 length: 15 residues. CDR3 region: CASGRWAENTGELFF. As DNA, the CDR3 is TGTGCCAGCGGCAGGTGGGCGGAAAACACCGGGGAGCTGTTTTTT.

The CDR3: CASSLEGGTDTQYF. CDR3 DNA sequence: TGTGCCAGCAGTTTAGAGGGAGGGACAGATACGCAGTATTTT. The chain carries TRBV6-4 and TRBJ2-3, with TRBD2 identical over 7 bases. CDR3 size: 14 residues. V lost 5 bases, J lost 3 bases, and 5 bases stayed unmatched. Germline V gene data show CDR1 as MRHNA and CDR2 as SNTAGT.

The genes are TRBV7-9 and TRBJ2-1; D gene uncertain. CDR3 length: 16 amino acids. Germline-derived CDR1 and CDR2 are SEHNR and FQNEAQ (reference sequence). V lost 1 base, J lost 3 bases, and 13 bases lay in between. The CDR3 is CASSLEGRGFYNEQFF. As DNA, the CDR3 is TGTGCCAGCAGCTTAGAGGGCAGAGGATTCTACAATGAGCAGTTCTTC.

With respect to this clone: Other DNA sequences within the sample encode an identical CDR3. DNA of the CDR3: TGTGCCAGCAGCTTAGCAAGAAACTCTGGGGCCAACGTCCTGACTTTC. Its protein is CASSLARNSGANVLTF. V is TRBV7-9 and J is TRBJ2-6; D ambiguous. CDR3 length: 16 amino acids. Deletions cut 0 bases from V and 0 bases from J, with 6 bases between. In germline, CDR1 is SEHNR, CDR2 FQNEAQ (reference sequence).

As to this clone: Other DNA sequences in this specimen translate into the identical CDR3. The genes are TRBV5-1 and TRBJ2-2, with D perhaps TRBD1 or TRBD2 (5 bases each). The V end lost 0 bases, the J end lost 8 bases, and 11 bases lay between the germline ends. The CDR3 totals 14 residues. Looked up from germline, CDR1 is SGHRS and CDR2 is YFSETQ. DNA of the CDR3: TGCGCCAGCAGCTTGGAAGGTGGGACGGGGGAGCTGTTTTTT. It yields the protein CASSLEGGTGELFF.

The V gene is TRBV2, the J gene TRBJ2-5; 7 nucleotides agree with TRBD1. V gave up 9 bases and J gave up 4 bases; unmatched junction bases: 8. The CDR3 is made up of 13 amino acids. The germline gives CDR1 SNHLY, CDR2 FYNNEI. CDR3 bases: TGTGCCAGTAAGGGACAGTCCGCAGAGACCCAGTACTTC. Residues: CASKGQSAETQYF.

V usage is TRBV27 and J usage is TRBJ1-5; no clear D gene. V was cut by 5 bases and J by 6 bases, with 11 bases left in between. This CDR3 spans 13 amino acids. Germline CDR1 reads MNHEY; CDR2 reads SMNVEV (reference sequence). CDR3 loop: CASSHEGFQPQHF. As DNA, the CDR3 is TGTGCCAGCAGTCACGAAGGGTTTCAGCCCCAGCATTTT.

The V gene is TRBV7-9, the J gene TRBJ2-5, with 9 bases fitting TRBD2. In germline, CDR1 is SEHNR, CDR2 FQNEAQ (reference sequence). CDR3 length: 19 amino acids. V shed 1 base, J shed 5 bases, and the junction held 17 bases outside the gene matches. This CDR3 is CASSLVAWSAGGPGETQYF. The CDR3 DNA sequence: TGTGCCAGCAGCTTAGTTGCGTGGTCTGCGGGAGGGCCCGGGGAGACCCAGTACTTC.

The gene calls are TRBV18 and TRBJ2-1; 8 bases map to TRBD2. Germline loops: CDR1 KGHSH, CDR2 LQKENI. V shed 2 bases, J shed 7 bases, and the junction held 10 bases outside the gene matches. This CDR3 contains 16 residues. CDR3 bases: TGTGCCAGCTCACCAAAGGATAGCGGGAAGGTTAATGAGCAGTTCTTC. Protein product: CASSPKDSGKVNEQFF.

This chain joins TRBV19 and TRBJ2-7, with 9 bases that match TRBD2. CDR1 is LNHDA and CDR2 is SQIVND in the germline V gene (reference sequence). After removal of 2 bases from V and 7 bases from J, the junction contained 9 bases not matched to a gene. The CDR3 totals 15 residues. This chain's CDR3 is CASSILLAGLGEQYF. In nucleotides, the CDR3 is TGTGCCAGTAGTATATTACTAGCGGGCCTTGGGGAGCAGTACTTC.

V usage is TRBV6-1 and J usage is TRBJ2-7, with 8 bases aligning to TRBD1. Germline trimming cut 4 bases from V and 5 bases from J; bases unmatched to any gene: 4. CDR1 and CDR2 (germline): MNHNS, SASEGT. The CDR3 length is 13 residues. CDR3 DNA sequence: TGTGCCAGCAGTGGGACAGGGTGGGACGAGCAGTACTTC. This codes for CASSGTGWDEQYF.